The following is a TCR beta chain sequence with its context. As yet, its antigen is unknown. The run of the v3.0 immunoSEQ assay was at survey level. Sequencing was designed to cover about 35,000-55,000 T-cell genomes in each sample. The protocol was immunoSEQ multiplex PCR, while the TCRdb copy is restricted to in-frame clones and leaves out a portion. The data show about 12,000 clones, 82% seen once. These data belong to a study of long-term antiretroviral therapy in people with HIV. Study findings and constraints: Against controls, HIV repertoires showed narrower ranges of CDR3 length.

Germline CDR1 SGHKS, CDR2 YYEKEE (reference sequence). Trimming removed 4 bases at V and 5 bases at J, with 9 bases between. The CDR3 spans 13 residues. V gene TRBV5-5 combines with J gene TRBJ2-2; unclear D gene. The sequencing here drew on unsorted PBMCs, taken around 8 years after starting antiretroviral therapy. The source of this sequence is a man aged 45-65 years with HIV. Here the CDR3 DNA reads TGTGCCAGCAGCACTGAATTAACCGGGGAGCTGTTTTTT. As protein: CASSTELTGELFF.